Listed below are T cell receptor beta chains from one sample, sequenced in a study of blood T cell repertoires in COVID-19. Profiling relied on immunoSEQ multiplex PCR, and the TCRdb table lists in-frame clones only, not all of them. The sample lists 130,000 to 150,000 clones; over 80% were seen once. Sequenced: peripheral blood. The receptors shown here come from a man between 45 and 60 years old who had recovered from COVID-19. CDR3s include the opening cysteine and the closing phenylalanine or tryptophan. The D gene is left open where the match is weak. For some rows the clone size is stated as once, few or many, or as a class when expanded; others skip it.

d_call clone_size j_call v_call cdr3_nt cdr3_aa
. few TRBJ1-2 TRBV6-2/TRBV6-3 TGTGCCAGCAGCCCCGCGACCTCTTATATCGACTTCTATGGCTACACCTTC CASSPATSYIDFYGYTF
. . TRBJ2-3 TRBV3-1/TRBV3-2 TGTGCCAGCAGCCAGGGCGATACGCAGTATTTT CASSQGDTQYF
TRBD2 . TRBJ2-5 TRBV5-5 TGTGCCAGCAGCGCCGATGGAGCGGGGGGAGAGACCCAGTACTTC CASSADGAGGETQYF
TRBD1 . TRBJ2-3 TRBV2 TGTGCCAGCTCGACCGGGACAGCGAGCACAGATACGCAGTATTTT CASSTGTASTDTQYF
. . TRBJ2-5 TRBV7-8 TGTGCCAGCAGCTTATCCATCCAGCAGGGATGGGAGACCCAGTACTTC CASSLSIQQGWETQYF
TRBD1 . TRBJ2-7 TRBV19 TGTGCCAGTAGTGAGTGGACAGGGAACAACGAGCAGTACTTC CASSEWTGNNEQYF
TRBD2 once TRBJ2-7 TRBV5-1 TGCGCCAGCGGTCCCGGGACTAGCGCTTACGAGCAGTACTTC CASGPGTSAYEQYF
. . TRBJ2-4 TRBV6-1 TGTGCCAGCAGTGATGGGGGGTCCAAAAACATTCAGTACTTC CASSDGGSKNIQYF
TRBD1 . TRBJ2-3 TRBV4-1 TGCGCCAGCAGCCAATTCGGGACAGCCGGAGATACGCAGTATTTT CASSQFGTAGDTQYF
. once TRBJ1-2 TRBV9 TGTGCCAGCAGCGTCGACAGGTATGGCTACACCTTC CASSVDRYGYTF